This T cell receptor beta chain was found in a study of somatic mutations in cytotoxic T cells in rheumatoid arthritis. Overall study: The flow sorting of some V beta antibody-stained T-cell populations reached nearly 100% purity, and the sorted populations included V beta1+ cells sequenced for TCRB.

Clones were sequenced by immunoSEQ multiplex PCR, and TCRdb holds only the in-frame ones, with some missing. The sample lists approximately 18,000 clones, over 65% occurring once. General study points: The study found no significant difference in CD8+ T-cell clonality between rheumatoid arthritis patients and age-matched healthy controls. Rheumatoid arthritis patients showed slight TRBV07 underrepresentation, unadjusted for multiple comparisons.

Notes on this clone: Antigen: not known.

Germline V gene data show CDR1 as KGHSH and CDR2 as LQKENI. The ends were cut back, 4 bases at V and 2 bases at J, with 18 bases in the middle. This CDR3 contains 16 residues. The chain joins TRBV18 to TRBJ2-7; possible D gene TRBD2, 7 bases. Sequenced: CD8+ T cells sorted from blood. This receptor was obtained from a man aged 55 to 70 in good health. In DNA, the CDR3 is TGTGCCAGCTCACGCGGGGGCGGGAGTCAGGCCTACGAGCAGTACTTC. Translation: CASSRGGGSQAYEQYF.